This T cell receptor beta chain was recorded in a study of T and B cells in COVID-19 patients. General observations from the study: Active COVID-19 showed highly clonal TRB repertoires; recovery showed diversity and richness above healthy donors.

From blood, roughly 250-550 ng of genomic DNA served as TRB template. BIOMED2 TRB-A/B primer pools were used in multiplex TRB PCR. TCRdb re-called the multiplex PCR reads with MiXCR, one entry per CDR3 protein. The sample lists thousands of distinct CDR3 sequences, roughly a quarter occurring once. This clonotype was picked up a small number of times. What it binds is unknown. The sample consisted of blood. This clonotype was sampled from a human donor with active COVID-19. The donor label of this sample is uncertain.

The CDR3 loop reads CASSSQGGAGELFF. The CDR3 coding sequence is TGTGCCAGCAGCTCACAGGGGGGCGCCGGGGAGCTGTTTTTT. The chain combines TRBV11-3 with TRBJ2-2; TRBD1 agrees at 8 bases. CDR1 SGHNT and CDR2 YENEEA come from the germline V gene. J was trimmed by 6 bases and V by 4 bases; bases with no gene match: 4. This CDR3 is 14 amino acids long.